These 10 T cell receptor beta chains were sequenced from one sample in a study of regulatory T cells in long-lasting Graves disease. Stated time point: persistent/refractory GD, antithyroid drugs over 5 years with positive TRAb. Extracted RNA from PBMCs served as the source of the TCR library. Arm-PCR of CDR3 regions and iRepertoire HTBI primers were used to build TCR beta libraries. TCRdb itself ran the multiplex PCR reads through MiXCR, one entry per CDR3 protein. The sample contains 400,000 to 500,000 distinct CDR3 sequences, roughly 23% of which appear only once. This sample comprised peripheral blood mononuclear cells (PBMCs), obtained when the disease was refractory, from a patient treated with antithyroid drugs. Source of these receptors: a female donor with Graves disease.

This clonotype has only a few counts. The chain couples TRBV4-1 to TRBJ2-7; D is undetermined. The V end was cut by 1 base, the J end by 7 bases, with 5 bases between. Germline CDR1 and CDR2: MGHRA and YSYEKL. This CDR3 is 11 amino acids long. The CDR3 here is CASSQADEQYF. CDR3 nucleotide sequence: TGCGCCAGCAGCCAAGCTGATGAGCAGTACTTC.

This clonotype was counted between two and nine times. CDR3 loop: CSAPLGAYEQYF. The CDR3 DNA sequence: TGCAGTGCCCCCCTCGGAGCCTACGAGCAGTACTTC. The V call is TRBV20-1, the J call TRBJ2-7, with unresolved D. V gave up 6 bases and J gave up 2 bases, with 11 bases separating them. The CDR3 covers 12 residues. In germline, CDR1 is DFQATT, CDR2 SNEGSKA (reference sequence).

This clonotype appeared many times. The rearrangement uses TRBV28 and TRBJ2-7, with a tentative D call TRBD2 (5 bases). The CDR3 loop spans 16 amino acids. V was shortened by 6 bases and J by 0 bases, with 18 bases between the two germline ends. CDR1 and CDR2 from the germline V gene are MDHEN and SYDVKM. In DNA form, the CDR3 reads TGTGCCAGCAGGGAGGTTGGAGCGGCTCTCTCCTACGAGCAGTACTTC. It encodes CASREVGAALSYEQYF.

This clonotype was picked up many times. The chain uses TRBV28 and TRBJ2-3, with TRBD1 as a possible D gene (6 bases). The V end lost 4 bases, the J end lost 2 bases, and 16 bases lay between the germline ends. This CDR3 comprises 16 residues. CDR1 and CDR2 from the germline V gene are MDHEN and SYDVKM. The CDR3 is CASSSVGGQNTDTQYF. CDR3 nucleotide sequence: TGTGCCAGCAGTTCAGTCGGAGGACAGAACACAGATACGCAGTATTTT. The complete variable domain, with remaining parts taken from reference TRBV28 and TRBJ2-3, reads DVKVTQSSRYLVKRTGEKVFLECVQDMDHENMFWYRQDPGLGLRLIYFSYDVKMKEKGDIPEGYSVSREKKERFSLILESASTNQTSMYLCASSSVGGQNTDTQYFGPGTRLTVL.

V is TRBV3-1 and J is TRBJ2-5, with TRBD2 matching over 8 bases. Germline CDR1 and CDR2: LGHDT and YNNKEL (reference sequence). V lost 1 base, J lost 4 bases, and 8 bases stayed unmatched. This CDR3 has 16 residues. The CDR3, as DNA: TGTGCCAGCAGCCAAGTGGTAGCGGGAACGTCAGAGACCCAGTACTTC. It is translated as CASSQVVAGTSETQYF.

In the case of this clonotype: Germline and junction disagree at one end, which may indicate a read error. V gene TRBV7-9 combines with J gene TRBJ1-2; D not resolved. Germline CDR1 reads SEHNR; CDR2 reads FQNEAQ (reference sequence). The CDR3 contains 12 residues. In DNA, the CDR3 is TGTGCCAGCGGCTTAGGACCTGAGGGCTACACCTTC. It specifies CASGLGPEGYTF.

The CDR3 DNA reads TGTGCCAGCAACCCCAGGGGGCGAGTCACAGATACGCAGTATTTT. Protein sequence: CASNPRGRVTDTQYF. The gene calls are TRBV28 and TRBJ2-3; 8 nucleotides align to TRBD1. There are 15 residues in the CDR3. Germline assignment: CDR1 MDHEN and CDR2 SYDVKM. V shed 7 bases, J shed 2 bases, and the junction held 8 bases outside the gene matches.

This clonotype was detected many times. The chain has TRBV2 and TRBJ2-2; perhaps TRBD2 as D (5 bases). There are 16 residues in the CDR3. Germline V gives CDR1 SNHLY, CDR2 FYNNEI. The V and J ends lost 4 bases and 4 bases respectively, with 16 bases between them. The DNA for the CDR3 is TGTGCCAGCAGTGCCCACACGCCGGGATTCACCGGGGAGCTGTTTTTT. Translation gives CASSAHTPGFTGELFF.

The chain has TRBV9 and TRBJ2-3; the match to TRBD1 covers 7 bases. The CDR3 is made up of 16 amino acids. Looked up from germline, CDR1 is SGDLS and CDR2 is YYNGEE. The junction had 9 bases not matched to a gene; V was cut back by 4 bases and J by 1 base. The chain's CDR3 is CASSLRQGEGTDTQYF. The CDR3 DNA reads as TGTGCCAGCAGCCTCCGACAGGGAGAGGGCACAGATACGCAGTATTTT.

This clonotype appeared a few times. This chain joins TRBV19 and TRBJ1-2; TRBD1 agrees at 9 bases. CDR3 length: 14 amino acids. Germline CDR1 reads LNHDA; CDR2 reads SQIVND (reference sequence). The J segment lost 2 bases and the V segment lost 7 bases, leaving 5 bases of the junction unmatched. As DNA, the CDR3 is TGTGCCAGTACCCAAGGACAGGGGAACTATGGCTACACCTTC. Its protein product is CASTQGQGNYGYTF.